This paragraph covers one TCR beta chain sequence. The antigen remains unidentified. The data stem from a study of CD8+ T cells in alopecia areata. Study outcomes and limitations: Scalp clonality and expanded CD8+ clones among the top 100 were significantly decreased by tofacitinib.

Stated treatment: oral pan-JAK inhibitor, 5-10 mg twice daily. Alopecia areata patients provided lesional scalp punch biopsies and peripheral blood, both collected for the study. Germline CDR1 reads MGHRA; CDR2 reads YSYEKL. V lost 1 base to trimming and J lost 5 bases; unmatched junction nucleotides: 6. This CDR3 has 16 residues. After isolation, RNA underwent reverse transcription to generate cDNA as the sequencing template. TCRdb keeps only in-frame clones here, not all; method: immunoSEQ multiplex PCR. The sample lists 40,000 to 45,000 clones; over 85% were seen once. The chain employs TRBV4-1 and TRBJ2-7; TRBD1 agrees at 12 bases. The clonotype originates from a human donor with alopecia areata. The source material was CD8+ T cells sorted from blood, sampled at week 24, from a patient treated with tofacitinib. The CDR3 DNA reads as TGCGCCAGCAGCCAAGTTCTTGGGACAGGGGGCGACGAGCAGTACTTC. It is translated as CASSQVLGTGGDEQYF.